The present entry profiles one T cell receptor beta chain with its context. Germline V lookup: CDR1 SEHNR, CDR2 FQNEAQ (reference sequence). The CDR3 loop spans 16 amino acids. Trimming took off 5 bases at V and 1 base at J, with 14 bases between the two ends. The data were taken from a study of radiotherapy plus CTLA-4 blockade in lung cancer. Study background: Objective responses emerged in about 20% of patients, and over 30% attained disease control.

Data came from immunoSEQ multiplex PCR; TCRdb stores just in-frame clones and leaves some out. The sample yields roughly 100,000 clones, over 65% seen once. The receptor was isolated from a human donor with non-small cell lung cancer that progressed on radiotherapy plus ipilimumab. Some clones in this sample may be carry-over from other donors' samples. The genes are TRBV7-9 and TRBJ1-4; D call uncertain. The sample was peripheral blood, taken from a patient treated with radiotherapy plus ipilimumab. The CDR3: CASSGQSGLTNEKLFF. In nucleotides, the CDR3 is TGTGCCAGCAGCGGTCAAAGCGGGTTAACTAATGAAAAACTGTTTTTT.